Presented here are 5 T cell receptor beta chains from one specimen sequenced in a study of blood T cell repertoires in COVID-19. Measured with immunoSEQ multiplex PCR; TCRdb has only the in-frame clones, and not every one. The table includes 200,000 to 300,000 clones, 75% to 90% detected once. Sequencing was done on a sample of PBMCs or T cells enriched from blood (not recorded which). These receptors were collected from a woman between 35 and 50 years old with acute COVID-19.

The chain has TRBV5-4 and TRBJ2-7; D might be TRBD2 (5 bases). The V gene lost 8 bases and the J gene lost 3 bases, with 18 bases spanning the gap. The CDR3 totals 14 residues. Per germline, CDR1 SGHNT and CDR2 YYREEE (reference sequence). The CDR3 bases are TGTGCCAGTGAACCGGACTGGCAGAGCTACGAGCAGTACTTC. Residues: CASEPDWQSYEQYF.

The chain's CDR3 is CASSPYRGGYGYTF. The CDR3 nucleotides are TGTGCCAGCAGCCCCTACAGGGGAGGCTATGGCTACACCTTC. This chain joins TRBV3-1 (or the pseudogene TRBV3-2) and TRBJ1-2, with 7 positions matching TRBD1. The CDR3 sequence is 14 residues long. With 4 bases clipped from V and 4 bases from J, the junction kept 6 bases outside the gene matches. Germline CDR1 LGHDT, CDR2 YNNKEL (reference sequence).

A note on this clone: A junction end diverges from the germline sequence, so it may reflect a read error. This chain joins TRBV9 and TRBJ2-3; 16 bases line up with TRBD2. The CDR3 loop spans 17 amino acids. Looked up from germline, CDR1 is SGDLS and CDR2 is YYNGEE. The CDR3 region is CASSLGLAGGLTNTQYF. CDR3 sequence (DNA): TGTGCCAGCAGTCTGGGACTAGCGGGAGGGCTCACAAATACGCAGTATTTT.

The chain employs TRBV24-1 and TRBJ2-3, with D perhaps matching TRBD1 (6 bases). The ends were cut back, 6 bases at V and 6 bases at J, with 12 bases in the middle. This CDR3 contains 13 residues. CDR1 and CDR2 from the germline V gene are KGHDR and SFDVKD. In nucleotides, the CDR3 is TGTGCCACCAGTTTTCCAGGGGAGGATACGCAGTATTTT. This codes for CATSFPGEDTQYF.

This chain connects TRBV30 to TRBJ1-4, with D possibly being TRBD1 (6 bases). Per the germline V gene, CDR1 is GTSNPN and CDR2 is SVGIG (reference sequence). This CDR3 is built from 14 residues. Trimming removed 0 bases from V and 1 base from J, with 6 bases in between. The CDR3 DNA reads TGTGCCTGGAGTGTAGGGGGAACTAATGAAAAACTGTTTTTT. Translation: CAWSVGGTNEKLFF.